Detailed here is one TCR beta chain. The germline V gene has CDR1 SGDLS and CDR2 YYNGEE. This CDR3 comprises 14 residues. Trimming took 3 bases from V and 3 from J, leaving 12 bases between them. The record originates from a study of technical replicates of blood from a few donors. Data came from immunoSEQ multiplex PCR; TCRdb stores just in-frame clones and leaves some out. The table has 84,000 or so clones, almost 98% seen once. The sequenced sample was T cells isolated from PBMCs. The sequence was obtained from a human donor in good health. The rearrangement joins TRBV9 to TRBJ1-2; tentatively, D is TRBD1 (5 bases). CDR3: CASSAAWGDYGYTF. For the CDR3, the DNA is TGTGCCAGCAGCGCTGCGTGGGGCGACTATGGCTACACCTTC.